The entry below gives a single T cell receptor (beta chain) sequence along with its context. The antigen is not known. Measured with immunoSEQ multiplex PCR; TCRdb has only the in-frame clones, and not every one. The table shows roughly 61,000 clones, with 81% occurring only once. Trimming at V came to 7 bases and at J to 3 bases, leaving 13 bases not matched to a gene. The CDR3 runs to 17 residues. Per germline, CDR1 LNHDA and CDR2 SQIVND (reference sequence). The source of the sample is a study of OX40 agonist ivuxolimab in advanced cancers. At the level of the study: Patients received intravenous ivuxolimab every 2 weeks at 0.01 to 10 mg/kg. Dose-escalation patients' cancers were hepatocellular carcinoma, melanoma, renal cell or head and neck cancer.

Overall study findings and caveats: At 0.1 to 3.0 mg/kg and by week 6, CD4+ and CD8+ T cells in the blood had expanded clonally.

This receptor was taken from an adult with an advanced solid tumor such as melanoma, head and neck, liver or kidney cancer. The chain couples TRBV19 to TRBJ1-3, with TRBD1 identical over 9 bases. The sequenced sample was CD4+ or CD8+ T cells sorted from blood, obtained in a trial of the OX40 agonist ivuxolimab. CDR3 nucleotides: TGTGCCAGTACCCAGGAACAGGGGGCTAGGAGTGGAAACACCATATATTTT. Its protein product is CASTQEQGARSGNTIYF.